The sequence of this TCR beta chain was determined in a study of T cells after yellow fever vaccination (dated by TCRdb to between 2017 and 2020). Concerning the study at large: The SMART-Seq v4 Ultra Low Input RNA kit was used to prepare libraries from fractions with low cell numbers. To follow T-cell clones before and after primary and booster YFV17D yellow fever vaccination, bulk TCR alpha and beta repertoires were sequenced over time. Two healthy male donors made up the cohort, one aged 18 to 29 years and the other aged 30 to 40 years. Blood samples were taken at several timepoints before and after primary and secondary immunization, and bulk PBMC replicates and cell subsets were isolated.

CDR1 SEHNR and CDR2 FQNEAQ were looked up in the germline V gene (reference sequence). Trimming takes 5 bases from V and 0 bases from J, and the germline ends sit 13 bases apart. The CDR3 holds 15 amino acids from the cysteine to the phenylalanine. Only the CDR3 region is kept as DNA, spanning 45 bases read in frame from base 1. General conclusions and limits of the study: Compared with the primary T-cell response, the secondary T-cell response was weaker but faster, peaking on day 5 rather than day 15. Computational filtering was needed because FACS-sorted repertoires could contain abundant contaminating clonotypes from the bulk population. The study included only a couple of donors, which limits how far the findings can be generalized. Most clones expanded after primary vaccination (almost 97% of CD4 and about 85% of CD8) were re-detected after the booster, suggesting that broad memory maintenance occurred. A small share of clonotypes occurred in both CD4 and CD8 compartments, likely arising from convergent recombination.

This clonotype was observed a handful of times. Its antigen specificity is not known. There are no base qualities to consult, and no much larger clone falls within one base. TCRdb names Illumina NovaSeq 6000 as the instrument used. TCR cDNA was made using 5'RACE template switching, a step that added a universal primer site and unique molecular identifiers. cDNA synthesis was primed from both the TCR alpha and TCR beta constant segments. Library amplification involved two PCR steps, and the second step added sample barcodes and sequencing adapters. Sequencing of libraries was performed on Illumina HiSeq 2500 (2x100 bp) or NovaSeq (2x150 bp). In the source study's methods: Demultiplexing of reads and collapsing into UMI consensus sequences were performed with MIGEC, and V(D)J alignment was carried out with MiXCR. Using edgeR on replicate PBMC samples, clonotypes were called vaccine-responding if FDR was below 0.01 and the log2 fold change was above 5 up to day 15. Each bulk clonotype received a CD4 or CD8 identity based on whether the sequenced CD4 or CD8 repertoire contained that clonotype at higher abundance. In TCRdb, the public reads were trimmed at Q25 with fastp and aligned with MiXCR, with productive beta chains retained. Rows are unified per CDR3 protein, each entry keeping the most common DNA and genes. The V and J calls shown here were made by TCRdb, not taken from the authors' results. This sample has some 160,000 distinct CDR3 sequences in its table, and roughly 9% of those were observed once. About a third of the sample goes to the ten largest clones.

The intended sense of this specimen's treatment or condition label: live attenuated yellow fever vaccine strain. PBMCs were isolated from peripheral blood using a standard Ficoll-Paque protocol. Dynabeads CD4 and CD8 positive selection kits were used to isolate the CD4 and CD8 T-cell fractions. TriZol was used to extract RNA from bulk PBMCs, CD4 and CD8 fractions, and dextramer-positive and dextramer-negative fractions. Material: CD8+ T cells sorted from PBMCs, obtained 45 days after the yellow fever booster vaccination. The chain employs TRBV7-9 and TRBJ1-1; the D gene is perhaps TRBD1, from 5 matching bases. This TCR was sampled from a man between 18 and 35 years old who received the YFV17D yellow fever vaccine. The nucleotides read TGTGCCAGCAGCCCCGGCTGGGGCCTGAACACTGAAGCTTTCTTT. It is translated as CASSPGWGLNTEAFF.